Sequencing of this T cell receptor beta chain was carried out in a study of T cells after yellow fever vaccination (dated by TCRdb to about 2019). Context from the whole study: The SMART-Seq v4 Ultra Low Input RNA kit was used to prepare libraries from fractions with low cell numbers. Two healthy male donors, one aged 18 to 30 and one aged 30 to 40 years, made up the cohort. Bulk PBMC replicates and cell subsets were isolated from blood drawn at multiple timepoints before and after both primary and secondary immunization. To track T-cell clones before and after primary and booster YFV17D yellow fever vaccination, bulk TCR alpha and beta repertoires were sequenced longitudinally. Overall results and qualifications from the work: The study included only a couple of donors, which limits how far the findings can be generalized. A small fraction of clonotypes appeared in both the CD4 and CD8 compartments, likely as a result of convergent recombination. Computational filtering was required because FACS-sorted repertoires could contain abundant contaminating clonotypes from the bulk population. After the booster, most of the clones that had expanded following primary vaccination were detected again (around 95% of CD4 and more than 85% of CD8), which suggests that memory was broadly maintained. Compared with the primary T-cell response, the secondary T-cell response was faster but weaker, reaching its peak on day 5 rather than on day 15.

The sample's treatment or condition label, decoded: live attenuated yellow fever vaccine strain. PBMCs were isolated from peripheral blood using a standard Ficoll-Paque protocol. Epitope-specific CD8 T cells were sorted with a dextramer loaded with the yellow fever NS4B epitope peptide, and anti-CD3 and anti-CD8 staining was applied. TriZol was used to extract RNA from bulk PBMCs, from CD4 and CD8 fractions, and from dextramer-positive and dextramer-negative fractions. TCR cDNA was made using 5'RACE template switching, a step that added a universal primer site and unique molecular identifiers. cDNA synthesis was primed from both the TCR alpha and TCR beta constant segments. Two PCR steps were used to amplify libraries, with sample barcodes and sequencing adapters being added in the second step. Sequencing of libraries was performed on Illumina HiSeq 2500 (2x100 bp) or NovaSeq (2x150 bp). The paper's data handling went like this. MIGEC was used to demultiplex reads and collapse the reads into UMI consensus sequences, and MiXCR was used for V(D)J alignment. Clonotypes responding to the vaccine were identified with edgeR on replicate PBMC samples, with the criteria of FDR below 0.01 and a log2 fold change above 5 up to day 15. Each bulk clonotype received a CD4 or CD8 identity based on whether the sequenced CD4 or CD8 repertoire contained that clonotype at higher abundance. A clonotype counted as NS4B-specific if enriched at least 10-fold in dextramer-positive versus dextramer-negative fractions, with CD4-biased clonotypes left out. The public sequencing data were trimmed at Q25 with fastp and processed into clonotypes with MiXCR by TCRdb, which kept only in-frame beta chains. One record per CDR3 amino acid sequence lists the most common genes and DNA. It is TCRdb's table, rather than the study itself, that gives the V and J calls and clone size. This sample holds over 65,000 distinct CDR3 sequences; 10% to 15% were observed only once. The ten most abundant clones make up roughly 25% of the sample.

The CDR3 holds 18 amino acids from the cysteine to the phenylalanine. Only CDR3 DNA remains: 54 bases, in frame from the first base. For CDR1 and CDR2, the germline V gene lists LGHNA and YSLEER. This clonotype was found a few times. Germline is not matched at one junction end, which may reflect a read error. The rearranged segments are TRBV4-3 and TRBJ2-1; TRBD2 fits 9 bases in the junction. Material: CD8+ T cells not binding an NS4B(214-222) dextramer, sorted from PBMCs, obtained about 21 days after the first yellow fever vaccination. In light of the paper, this sample's cell subset or site label describes: NS4B epitope dextramer-negative CD8 T cells. This sequence originates from a man aged 18-30 years who received the YFV17D yellow fever vaccine. The base sequence is TGCGCCAGCAGTCAAGAGGACCGCGGGGGGGCCCGGGTCGATGAGCAGTTCTTC. It codes for CASSQEDRGGARVDEQFF.